This T cell receptor (beta chain) was captured in a study of CD8 T cells in Susac syndrome. TEMRA cells were FACS-enriched, and CD8+ and CD4+ T cells were isolated negatively. cDNA came from approximately 0.5 to 1 ug RNA primed by random hexamers. Multiplex immunoSEQ PCR targeted 54 Vbeta and 13 Jbeta TCR beta segments. In TCRdb, the immunoSEQ multiplex PCR reads were re-called with MiXCR into one record per CDR3 protein. The sample consists of some 63,000 distinct CDR3 sequences, about 94% of them appearing once. CDR3 length: 13 amino acids. The ends were cut back, 6 bases at V and 0 bases at J, with 5 bases in the middle. Germline V gene data show CDR1 as LGHDT and CDR2 as YNNKEL (reference sequence).

The clonotype was recovered from a human donor with multiple sclerosis. The V gene is TRBV3-1, the J gene TRBJ2-2; D is unresolved. The specimen was CD8+ T cells from PBMCs. In DNA, the CDR3 is TGTGCCAGCAGTGAGACGAACACCGGGGAGCTGTTTTTT. It codes for CASSETNTGELFF.